This entry describes one T cell receptor (beta chain). Its target is not known. CDR1 is MGHRA, CDR2 YSYEKL, per germline. The CDR3 extends over 17 amino acids. Germline trimming cut 3 bases from V and 5 bases from J; bases unmatched to any gene: 10. The sample originates from a study of T cell responses to AZD1222 COVID-19 vaccine. Data came from immunoSEQ multiplex PCR; TCRdb stores just in-frame clones and leaves some out. Of about 150,000 clones in the sample, more than 80% are singletons; the top ten hold around 2.9%. General observations from the study: Researchers report vaccine-associated CD4 TCRs spanning spike, with dominance at 160-218 and 743-854. Spike-specific TCR breadth rose after two AZD1222 doses, and depth rose as well. In all cases, repertoires were sampled only after the peak T cell response.

Sequencing was performed on peripheral blood, taken 28 days after the second AZD1222 dose. This receptor was taken from an adult who received the AZD1222 COVID-19 vaccine. This chain connects TRBV4-1 to TRBJ2-7, with 13 bases that match TRBD2. The CDR3 here is CASSQKGLAGPWDEQYF. The CDR3 coding sequence is TGCGCCAGCAGCCAGAAGGGACTAGCGGGGCCCTGGGACGAGCAGTACTTC.